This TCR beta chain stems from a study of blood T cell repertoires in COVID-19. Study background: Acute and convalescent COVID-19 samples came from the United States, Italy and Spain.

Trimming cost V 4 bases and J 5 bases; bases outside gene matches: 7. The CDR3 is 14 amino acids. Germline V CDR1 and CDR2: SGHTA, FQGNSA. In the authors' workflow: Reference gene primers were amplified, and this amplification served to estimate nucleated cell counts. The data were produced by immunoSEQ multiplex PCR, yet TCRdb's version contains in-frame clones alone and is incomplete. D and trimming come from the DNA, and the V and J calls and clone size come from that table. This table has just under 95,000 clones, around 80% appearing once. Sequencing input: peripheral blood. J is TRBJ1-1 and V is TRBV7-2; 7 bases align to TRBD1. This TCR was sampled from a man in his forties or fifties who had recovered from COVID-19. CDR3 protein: CASSSYRGYTEAFF. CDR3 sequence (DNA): TGTGCCAGCAGCTCGTACAGGGGATATACTGAAGCTTTCTTT.